Listed below are T cell receptor beta chains from one sample, sequenced in a study of OX40 agonist ivuxolimab in advanced cancers. Here immunoSEQ multiplex PCR was the method, and the copy in TCRdb shows in-frame clones only, minus some. The data show about 64,000 clones, around 91% seen once. Sequencing used CD4+ or CD8+ T cells sorted from blood, obtained in a trial of the OX40 agonist ivuxolimab. The receptors stem from an adult with an advanced solid tumor such as melanoma, head and neck, liver or kidney cancer. The CDR3 runs from the conserved cysteine through the conserved F or W. Each record gives: V gene, D gene, J gene, clone size, CDR3 protein, CDR3 DNA. D genes are given only for firm matches. Clone size appears in some rows only: once, few, many, or a class for an expanded clone.

>TRBV27|NA|TRBJ2-2|NA
CASSLQGGTGELFF
TGTGCCAGCAGTTTACAGGGGGGCACCGGGGAGCTGTTTTTT
>TRBV12-5|TRBD1|TRBJ1-1|NA
CASGPGGPEAFF
TGTGCTAGTGGACCAGGGGGCCCTGAAGCTTTCTTT
>TRBV30|NA|TRBJ2-7|NA
CAWSVQGSVEQYF
TGTGCCTGGAGTGTACAGGGTAGCGTGGAGCAGTACTTC
>TRBV7-8|NA|TRBJ2-7|NA
CASSPHLASYEQYF
TGTGCCAGCAGCCCGCATTTAGCCTCCTACGAGCAGTACTTC
>TRBV7-8|TRBD2|TRBJ2-1|NA
CASSLDGLAGGSRPEQFF
TGTGCCAGCAGCTTAGATGGCCTAGCGGGGGGTTCCCGGCCTGAGCAGTTCTTC
>TRBV7-3|NA|TRBJ2-1|NA
CASSHKGGPFYDEQFF
TGTGCCAGCAGCCATAAGGGTGGTCCCTTCTACGATGAGCAGTTCTTC
>TRBV27|NA|TRBJ1-5|NA
CASSSTLTGRANQPQHF
TGTGCCAGCAGTTCCACCCTGACAGGCCGAGCCAATCAGCCCCAGCATTTT
>TRBV5-6|NA|TRBJ2-3|NA
CASSLDPGLGDTQYF
TGTGCCAGCAGCTTGGACCCAGGCCTCGGAGATACGCAGTATTTT
>TRBV28|NA|TRBJ2-3|NA
CASSGGQGPSTDTQYF
TGTGCCAGCAGTGGCGGCCAGGGGCCAAGCACAGATACGCAGTATTTT
>TRBV14|NA|TRBJ1-2|NA
CASSHVPGHGGYTF
TGTGCCAGCAGCCATGTACCGGGACACGGGGGCTACACCTTC
>TRBV29-1|TRBD1|TRBJ2-7|NA
CSVRTGGMDEQYF
TGCAGCGTCAGGACAGGGGGCATGGACGAGCAGTACTTC
>TRBV5-6|NA|TRBJ2-7|once
CASSRLYRDAEQYF
TGTGCCAGCAGCAGACTCTATAGGGATGCCGAGCAGTACTTC
>TRBV7-9|TRBD1|TRBJ2-7|NA
CASSSRDRVYEQYF
TGTGCCAGCAGCTCGCGGGACAGGGTTTACGAGCAGTACTTC
>TRBV2|TRBD2|TRBJ2-1|NA
CASSKLAGGPDNEQFF
TGTGCCAGCAGCAAACTAGCGGGAGGGCCCGACAATGAGCAGTTCTTC
>TRBV27|NA|TRBJ1-2|NA
CASRPSSLGYGYTF
TGTGCCAGCAGGCCCTCGAGTTTGGGCTATGGCTACACCTTC
>TRBV30|TRBD1|TRBJ1-2|NA
CACNTQGVNYGYTF
TGTGCCTGCAATACTCAGGGGGTTAACTATGGCTACACCTTC
>TRBV4-2|NA|TRBJ1-1|NA
CASKQGNTEAFF
TGTGCCAGCAAACAGGGGAACACTGAAGCTTTCTTT
>TRBV27|NA|TRBJ2-2|NA
CASSLVITGELFF
TGTGCCAGCAGTTTAGTTATCACCGGGGAGCTGTTTTTT
>TRBV11-2|TRBD2|TRBJ2-1|NA
CASSLRTSGPLSDEQFF
TGTGCCAGCAGCTTGAGGACTAGCGGGCCCCTAAGCGATGAGCAGTTCTTC
>TRBV5-4|TRBD1|TRBJ2-7|NA
CASSFGTGYEQYF
TGTGCCAGCAGCTTCGGGACAGGATACGAGCAGTACTTC
>TRBV28|NA|TRBJ2-3|NA
CASSLARGIPDTQYF
TGTGCCAGCAGTTTGGCTAGAGGGATCCCAGATACGCAGTATTTT
>TRBV5-6|NA|TRBJ2-7|once
CASSSTYTYEQYF
TGTGCCAGCAGCTCTACATATACCTACGAGCAGTACTTC